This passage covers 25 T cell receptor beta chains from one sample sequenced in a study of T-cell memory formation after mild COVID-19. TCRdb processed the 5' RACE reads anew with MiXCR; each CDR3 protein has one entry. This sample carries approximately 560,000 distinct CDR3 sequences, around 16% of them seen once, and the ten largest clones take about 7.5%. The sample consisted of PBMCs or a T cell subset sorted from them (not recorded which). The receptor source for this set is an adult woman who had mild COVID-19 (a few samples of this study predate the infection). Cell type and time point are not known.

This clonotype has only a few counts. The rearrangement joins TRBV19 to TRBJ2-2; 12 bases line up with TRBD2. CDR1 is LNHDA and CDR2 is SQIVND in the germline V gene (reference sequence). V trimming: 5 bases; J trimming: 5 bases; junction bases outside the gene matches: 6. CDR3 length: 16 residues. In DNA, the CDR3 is TGTGCCAGTAGTGCTAGCGGGAGGGCCGGGACCGGGGAGCTGTTTTTT. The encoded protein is CASSASGRAGTGELFF.

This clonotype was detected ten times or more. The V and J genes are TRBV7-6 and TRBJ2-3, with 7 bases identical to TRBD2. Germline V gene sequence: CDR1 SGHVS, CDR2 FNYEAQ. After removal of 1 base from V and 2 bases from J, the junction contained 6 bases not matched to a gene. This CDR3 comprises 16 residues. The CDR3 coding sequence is TGTGCCAGCAGCTTAGGACCTAGCGGAAACACAGATACGCAGTATTTT. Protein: CASSLGPSGNTDTQYF.

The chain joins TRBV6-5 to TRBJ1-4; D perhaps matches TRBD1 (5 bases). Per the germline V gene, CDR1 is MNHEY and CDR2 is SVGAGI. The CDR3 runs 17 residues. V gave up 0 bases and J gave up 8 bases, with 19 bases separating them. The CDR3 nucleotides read TGTGCCAGCAGTTACTCCTTCCGGGACCCACTCGGGGAAAAACTGTTTTTT. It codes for CASSYSFRDPLGEKLFF.

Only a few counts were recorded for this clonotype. The CDR3 is CASSQDIRTPRAGAAFF. CDR3 in DNA: TGCGCCAGCAGCCAAGATATAAGAACGCCGCGCGCCGGGGCAGCTTTCTTT. The gene calls are TRBV4-3 and TRBJ1-1; possibly TRBD1 for D (5 bases). The CDR3 sequence is 17 residues long. The germline V gene has CDR1 LGHNA and CDR2 YSLEER. Trimming shortened V by 0 bases and J by 10 bases, and 24 bases separated the two germline ends.

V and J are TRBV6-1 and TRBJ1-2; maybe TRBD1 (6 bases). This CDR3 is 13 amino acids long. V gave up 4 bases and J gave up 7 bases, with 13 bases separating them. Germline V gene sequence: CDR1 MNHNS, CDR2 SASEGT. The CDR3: CASSARGQSGYTF. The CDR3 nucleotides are TGTGCCAGCAGTGCTCGGGGGCAGTCTGGCTACACCTTC.

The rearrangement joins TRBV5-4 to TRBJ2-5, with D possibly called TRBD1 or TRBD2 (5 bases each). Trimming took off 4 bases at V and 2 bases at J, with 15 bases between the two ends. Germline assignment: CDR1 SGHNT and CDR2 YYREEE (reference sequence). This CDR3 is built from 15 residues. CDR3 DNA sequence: TGTGCCAGCAGCCATCCCGGGGCAGGGCAAGAGACCCAGTACTTC. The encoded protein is CASSHPGAGQETQYF.

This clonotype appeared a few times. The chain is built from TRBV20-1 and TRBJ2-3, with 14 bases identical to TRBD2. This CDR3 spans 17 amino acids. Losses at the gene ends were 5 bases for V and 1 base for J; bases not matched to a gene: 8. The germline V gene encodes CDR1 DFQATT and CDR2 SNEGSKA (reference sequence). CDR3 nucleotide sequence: TGCAGTGCTCCCGGGACTAGCGGGGGACTGGGCACAGATACGCAGTATTTT. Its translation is CSAPGTSGGLGTDTQYF.

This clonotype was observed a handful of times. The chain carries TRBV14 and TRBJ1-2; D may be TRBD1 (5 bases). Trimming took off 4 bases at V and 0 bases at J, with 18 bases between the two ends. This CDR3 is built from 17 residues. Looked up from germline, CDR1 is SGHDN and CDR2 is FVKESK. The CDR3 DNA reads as TGTGCCAGCAGCCCACGCGGGGCAGGACTATCTAACTATGGCTACACCTTC. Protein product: CASSPRGAGLSNYGYTF.

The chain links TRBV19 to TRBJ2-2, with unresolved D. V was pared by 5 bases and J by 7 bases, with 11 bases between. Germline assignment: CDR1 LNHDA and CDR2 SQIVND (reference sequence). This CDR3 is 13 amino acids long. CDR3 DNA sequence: TGTGCCAGTAGTTCTCGTCCTAGCGGGGAGCTGTTTTTT. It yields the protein CASSSRPSGELFF.

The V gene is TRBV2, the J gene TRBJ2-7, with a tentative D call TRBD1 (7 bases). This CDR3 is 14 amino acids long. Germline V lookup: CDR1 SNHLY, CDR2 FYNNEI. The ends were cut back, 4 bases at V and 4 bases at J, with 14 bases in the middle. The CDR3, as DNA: TGTGCCAGCAGTGGGGCGGGACAGCCTTACGAGCAGTACTTC. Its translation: CASSGAGQPYEQYF.

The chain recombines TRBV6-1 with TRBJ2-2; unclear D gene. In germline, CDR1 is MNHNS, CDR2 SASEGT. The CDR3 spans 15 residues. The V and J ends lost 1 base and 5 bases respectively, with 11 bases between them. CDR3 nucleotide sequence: TGTGCCAGCAGTGAAGATTCATCGGGTACCGGGGAGCTGTTTTTT. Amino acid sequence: CASSEDSSGTGELFF.

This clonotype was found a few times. The CDR3 protein is CASSSFEGNQPQHF. CDR3 nucleotide sequence: TGTGCCAGCAGCTCGTTTGAGGGCAATCAGCCCCAGCATTTT. V gene TRBV7-6 combines with J gene TRBJ1-5; D gene unclear. The CDR3 sequence is 14 residues long. V lost 4 bases and J lost 2, with 9 bases in between. CDR1 and CDR2 (germline): SGHVS, FNYEAQ.

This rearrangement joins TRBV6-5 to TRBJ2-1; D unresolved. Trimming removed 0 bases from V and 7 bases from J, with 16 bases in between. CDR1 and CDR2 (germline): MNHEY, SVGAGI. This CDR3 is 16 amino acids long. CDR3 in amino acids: CASSYSKLPRRNEQFF. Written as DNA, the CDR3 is TGTGCCAGCAGTTACTCGAAGCTCCCCCGTCGGAATGAGCAGTTCTTC.

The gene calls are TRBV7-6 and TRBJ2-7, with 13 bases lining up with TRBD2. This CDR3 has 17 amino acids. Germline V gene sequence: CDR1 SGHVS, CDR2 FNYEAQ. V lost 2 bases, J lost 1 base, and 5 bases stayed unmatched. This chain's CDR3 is CASSLPTSGGLSYEQYF. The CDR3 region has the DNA TGTGCCAGCAGCTTACCGACTAGCGGGGGGTTGTCCTACGAGCAGTACTTC.

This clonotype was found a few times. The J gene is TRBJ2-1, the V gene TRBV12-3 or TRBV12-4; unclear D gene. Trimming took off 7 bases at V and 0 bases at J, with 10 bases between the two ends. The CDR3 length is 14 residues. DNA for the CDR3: TGTGCCAGCACAGACGCTAGCTCCTACAATGAGCAGTTCTTC. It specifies CASTDASSYNEQFF.

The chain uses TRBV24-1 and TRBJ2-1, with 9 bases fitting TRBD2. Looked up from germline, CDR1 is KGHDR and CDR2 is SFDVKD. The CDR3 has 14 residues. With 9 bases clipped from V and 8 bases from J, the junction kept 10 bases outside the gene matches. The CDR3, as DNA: TGTGCCACCCGGGCGGGAGGGCCTGTTGATGAGCAGTTCTTC. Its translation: CATRAGGPVDEQFF.

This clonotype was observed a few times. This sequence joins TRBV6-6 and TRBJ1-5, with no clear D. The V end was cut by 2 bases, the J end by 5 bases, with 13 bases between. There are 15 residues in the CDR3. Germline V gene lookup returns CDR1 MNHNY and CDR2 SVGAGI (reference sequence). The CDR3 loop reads CASSYPGGSHQPQHF. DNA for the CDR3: TGTGCCAGCAGTTACCCTGGCGGGAGTCATCAGCCCCAGCATTTT.

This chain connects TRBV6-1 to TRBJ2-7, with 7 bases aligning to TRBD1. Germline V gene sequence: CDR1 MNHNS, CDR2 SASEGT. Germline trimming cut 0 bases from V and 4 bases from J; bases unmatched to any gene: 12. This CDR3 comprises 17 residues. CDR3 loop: CASSEAWKTGWEYEQYF. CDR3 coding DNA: TGTGCCAGCAGTGAAGCGTGGAAGACAGGGTGGGAATACGAGCAGTACTTC.

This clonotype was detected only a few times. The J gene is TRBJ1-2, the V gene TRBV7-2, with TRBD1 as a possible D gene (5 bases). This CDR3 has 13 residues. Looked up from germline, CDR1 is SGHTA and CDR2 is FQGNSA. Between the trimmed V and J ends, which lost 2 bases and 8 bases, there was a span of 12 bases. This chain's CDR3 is CASSLQHEGGYTF. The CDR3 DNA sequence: TGTGCCAGCAGCTTACAACACGAGGGGGGCTACACCTTC.

Written as DNA, the CDR3 is TGTGCCTGGAATCGACAGGGGATGAACACTGAAGCTTTCTTT. Translating gives CAWNRQGMNTEAFF. The rearrangement uses TRBV30 and TRBJ1-1, with TRBD1 matching 8 bases. CDR1 is GTSNPN, CDR2 SVGIG, per germline (reference sequence). The CDR3 has 14 amino acids. The V gene end was trimmed by 4 bases and the J gene end by 0 bases; junction bases not matched to a gene: 4.

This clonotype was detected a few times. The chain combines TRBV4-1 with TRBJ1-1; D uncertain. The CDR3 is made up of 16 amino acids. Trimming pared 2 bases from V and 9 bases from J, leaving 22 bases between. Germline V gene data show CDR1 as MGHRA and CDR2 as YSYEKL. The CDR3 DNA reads TGCGCCAGCAGCCAATTCCCCCCCTCAGGTTCCGAAAAAGCTTTCTTT. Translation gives CASSQFPPSGSEKAFF.

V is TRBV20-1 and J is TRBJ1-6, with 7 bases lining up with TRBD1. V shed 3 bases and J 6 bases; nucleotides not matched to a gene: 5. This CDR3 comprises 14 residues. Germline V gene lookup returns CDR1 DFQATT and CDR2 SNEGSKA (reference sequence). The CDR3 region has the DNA TGCAGTGCTAGGGAAGGGACAGCTAATTCACCCCTCCACTTT. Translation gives CSAREGTANSPLHF.

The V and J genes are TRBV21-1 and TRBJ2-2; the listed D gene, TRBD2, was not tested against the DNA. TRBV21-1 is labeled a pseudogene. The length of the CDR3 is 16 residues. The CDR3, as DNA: TGTGCCAGCAGCAAAGCGCAGGCAGGGAGGGTCGGGGAGCTGTTTTTT. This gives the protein CASSKAQAGRVGELFF.

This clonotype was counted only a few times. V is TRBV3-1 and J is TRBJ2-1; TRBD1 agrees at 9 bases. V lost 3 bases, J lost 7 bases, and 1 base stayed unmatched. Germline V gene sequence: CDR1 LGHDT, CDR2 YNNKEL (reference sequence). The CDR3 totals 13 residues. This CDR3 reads CASSQTGGNEQFF. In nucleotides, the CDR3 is TGTGCCAGCAGCCAGACAGGGGGGAATGAGCAGTTCTTC.

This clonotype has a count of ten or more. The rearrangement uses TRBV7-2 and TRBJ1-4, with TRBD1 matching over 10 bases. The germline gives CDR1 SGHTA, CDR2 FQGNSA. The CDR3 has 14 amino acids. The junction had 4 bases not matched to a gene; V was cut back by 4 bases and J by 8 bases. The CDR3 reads CASSYRDRGEKLFF. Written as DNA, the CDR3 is TGTGCCAGCAGCTACCGGGACAGGGGAGAAAAACTGTTTTTT.